This T cell receptor beta chain was observed in a study of CD8+ T cells in alopecia areata. Study at large: The drug, oral tofacitinib, was given to treated patients at 5 to 10 mg twice daily. Once tofacitinib had been taken for 6 to 18 months, 6 months off drug followed.

Peripheral blood and lesional scalp punch biopsies were taken from alopecia areata patients. T lymphocytes (CD4+ and CD8+) were sorted from PBMCs. This CDR3 comprises 13 residues. Germline CDR1 and CDR2: SEHNR and FQNEAQ (reference sequence). The V end was cut by 5 bases, the J end by 2 bases, with 7 bases between. The authors extracted RNA and reverse transcribed it into cDNA as the sequencing template. Method: immunoSEQ multiplex PCR; TCRdb's copy keeps in-frame clones and lacks some. Here the sample spans roughly 250,000 clones, roughly two thirds being singletons. Sequencing used CD4+ T cells sorted from blood, obtained at week 0. The V gene is TRBV7-9, the J gene TRBJ1-5, with D perhaps TRBD1 (5 bases). This clonotype was obtained from a human donor with alopecia areata. The CDR3 loop reads CASSRGGNQPQHF. CDR3 DNA sequence: TGTGCCAGCAGCCGGGGGGGCAATCAGCCCCAGCATTTT.